These 21 T cell receptor beta chains share one sample of origin, sequenced in a study of blood T cell repertoires in COVID-19. TCRdb's copy holds only in-frame clones and misses some; the assay was immunoSEQ multiplex PCR. This table holds 250,000 or so clones, 88% found once. Sequenced material: PBMCs or T cells enriched from blood (not recorded which). The receptor source for this set is a woman aged 40 to 49 who had been exposed to COVID-19.

This chain links TRBV7-2 with TRBJ2-1; 13 bases agree with TRBD2. J was trimmed by 2 bases and V by 0 bases; bases with no gene match: 1. Germline V gene sequence: CDR1 SGHTA, CDR2 FQGNSA. There are 17 residues in the CDR3. This chain's CDR3 is CASSLAGTSGAYNEQFF. CDR3 nucleotide sequence: TGTGCCAGCAGCTTAGCCGGGACTAGCGGGGCCTACAATGAGCAGTTCTTC.

The V call is TRBV7-2, the J call TRBJ1-6; 7 bases are shared with TRBD1. The CDR3 spans 17 residues. Per germline, CDR1 SGHTA and CDR2 FQGNSA. The trim removed 5 bases at V and 3 bases at J, leaving 10 bases unmatched. This CDR3 is CASSLRPRQGYNSPLHF. The CDR3 DNA reads TGTGCCAGCAGCCTAAGGCCGCGACAGGGCTATAATTCACCCCTCCACTTT.

This clone was detected only a few times. The chain recombines TRBV19 with TRBJ2-7, with 8 bases fitting TRBD1. The V gene's germline CDR1 is LNHDA and CDR2 SQIVND (reference sequence). The CDR3 consists of 13 residues. The V segment lost 10 bases and the J segment 2 bases; nucleotides outside the gene matches: 7. Here the CDR3 reads CATSDRGPYEQYF. CDR3 bases: TGTGCCACTTCCGACAGGGGTCCCTACGAGCAGTACTTC.

The chain has TRBV6-6 and TRBJ1-1; D uncertain. CDR3 size: 15 residues. The germline V and J ends were trimmed by 5 bases and 3 bases, with 16 bases remaining between them. Per germline, CDR1 MNHNY and CDR2 SVGAGI (reference sequence). The CDR3 is CASSPPVQVDTEAFF. Here the CDR3 DNA reads TGTGCCAGCAGTCCCCCGGTCCAGGTGGACACTGAAGCTTTCTTT.

This sequence joins TRBV7-8 and TRBJ1-2; 7 bases are shared with TRBD1. V dropped 5 bases and J dropped 4; count of bases not matched to a gene: 7. The CDR3 length is 14 residues. Germline CDR1 and CDR2: SGHVS and FQNEAQ. In DNA form, the CDR3 reads TGTGCCAGCAGCGGGACGCAGGGGGGCTATGGCTACACCTTC. Its translation is CASSGTQGGYGYTF.

This chain joins TRBV28 and TRBJ1-6; the D gene is possibly TRBD1 (5 bases). Looked up from germline, CDR1 is MDHEN and CDR2 is SYDVKM. The CDR3 is 18 residues long. Trimming removed 7 bases from V and 0 bases from J, with 19 bases in between. CDR3 DNA sequence: TGTGCCAGCACCGCCCGGGGGGGTCTCCCCTCCTATAATTCACCCCTCCACTTT. It yields the protein CASTARGGLPSYNSPLHF.

The chain couples TRBV30 to TRBJ1-5; 10 positions agree with TRBD1. V shed 5 bases, J shed 4 bases, and the junction held 2 bases outside the gene matches. CDR1 and CDR2 from the germline V gene are GTSNPN and SVGIG (reference sequence). There are 13 residues in the CDR3. The chain's CDR3 is CAWGTGENQPQHF. In DNA, the CDR3 is TGTGCCTGGGGGACAGGGGAAAATCAGCCCCAGCATTTT.

The rearrangement joins TRBV1 to TRBJ1-3; the tabulated D call, TRBD1, remains unverified against the DNA. TRBV1 has pseudogene status. The CDR3 is 17 amino acids. The DNA for the CDR3 is TGCACCAGCGGTCACCCAGACCAGGGTGAGGCAGGTAACACCATATATTTT. As protein: CTSGHPDQGEAGNTIYF.

The chain uses TRBV5-8 and TRBJ2-7; 14 bases map to TRBD2. V trimming: 0 bases; J trimming: 5 bases; junction bases outside the gene matches: 10. CDR1 and CDR2 (germline): SGHTS, YDEGEE. The CDR3 runs to 18 residues. The DNA for the CDR3 is TGTGCCAGCAGCTTGGTCGGTTGGGGACTAGCGGGAGAGAACGAGCAGTACGTC. Residues: CASSLVGWGLAGENEQYV.

V is TRBV30 and J is TRBJ1-5; possible D gene TRBD1, 5 bases. Germline V CDR1 and CDR2: GTSNPN, SVGIG (reference sequence). The CDR3 spans 14 residues. V lost 0 bases, J lost 2 bases, and 8 bases lay in between. The CDR3 nucleotides are TGTGCCTGGAGTGTAGGACAAGGCAATCAGCCCCAGCATTTT. Protein sequence: CAWSVGQGNQPQHF.

The chain links TRBV5-1 to TRBJ2-5, with 11 bases matching TRBD1. V was pared by 4 bases and J by 5 bases, with 7 bases of the junction left unmatched. The length of the CDR3 is 15 residues. From germline, CDR1 is SGHRS and CDR2 YFSETQ. CDR3 nucleotides: TGCGCCAGCAGCCCCCGGACAGGGGGCTTGGAGACCCAGTACTTC. Translation gives CASSPRTGGLETQYF.

The genes are TRBV6-5 and TRBJ2-7; possibly TRBD1 for D (6 bases). The V and J ends lost 5 bases and 0 bases respectively, with 11 bases between them. The CDR3 covers 14 residues. Germline CDR1 and CDR2: MNHEY and SVGAGI. The CDR3 region is CASSKTGLSYEQYF. CDR3 in DNA: TGTGCCAGCAGTAAGACAGGTCTCTCCTACGAGCAGTACTTC.

The rearrangement uses TRBV19 and TRBJ1-1, with D unclear. The CDR3 is 13 amino acids. Per the germline V gene, CDR1 is LNHDA and CDR2 is SQIVND (reference sequence). The V end lost 6 bases, the J end lost 0 bases, and 8 bases lay between the germline ends. The CDR3 nucleotides read TGTGCCAGTAGGTACAGTTTGAACACTGAAGCTTTCTTT. This codes for CASRYSLNTEAFF.

The V call is TRBV9, the J call TRBJ2-5; a weak D match, TRBD2 (5 bases). The germline V gene encodes CDR1 SGDLS and CDR2 YYNGEE. There are 14 residues in the CDR3. The germline V and J ends were trimmed by 0 bases and 3 bases, with 9 bases remaining between them. CDR3 protein: CASSVGRTEETQYF. CDR3 nucleotides: TGTGCCAGCAGCGTAGGACGGACTGAAGAGACCCAGTACTTC.

The chain couples TRBV10-3 to TRBJ1-1, with D uncertain. Trimming pared 5 bases from V and 0 bases from J, leaving 7 bases between. The CDR3 runs 13 residues. Per the germline V gene, CDR1 is ENHRY and CDR2 is SYGVKD. CDR3 protein: CAISYQVNTEAFF. CDR3 nucleotide sequence: TGTGCCATCAGTTACCAGGTGAACACTGAAGCTTTCTTT.

This clone was observed a few times. This CDR3 is also generated by other DNA sequences in the sample. The rearrangement uses TRBV19 and TRBJ1-5, with 7 bases aligning to TRBD1. The CDR3 is 16 residues long. CDR1 and CDR2 (germline): LNHDA, SQIVND (reference sequence). The V segment lost 5 bases and the J segment 0 bases; nucleotides outside the gene matches: 7. CDR3 sequence reads: CASSPGTVYSNQPQHF. DNA for the CDR3: TGTGCCAGTAGTCCAGGGACAGTTTATAGCAATCAGCCCCAGCATTTT.

This rearrangement joins TRBV24-1 to TRBJ2-1, with 7 positions matching TRBD1. V shed 4 bases and J 6 bases; nucleotides not matched to a gene: 5. Germline-derived CDR1 and CDR2 are KGHDR and SFDVKD. This CDR3 comprises 14 residues. CDR3 bases: TGTGCCACCAGTGACACCCGACAGGGCAATGAGCAGTTCTTC. Protein: CATSDTRQGNEQFF.

J is TRBJ1-4 and V is TRBV9, with 7 positions matching TRBD1. CDR1 is SGDLS, CDR2 YYNGEE, per germline. The CDR3 is 14 residues long. V lost 0 bases and J lost 8; bases outside the gene matches: 4. The CDR3 nucleotides are TGTGCCAGCAGCGTAGATTCCAGGGGGGAAAAACTGTTTTTT. It translates to CASSVDSRGEKLFF.

DNA for the CDR3: TGTGCCAGCAGCTTGGAACCGGAGGGGCGGGCACGAGAGACCCAGTACTTC. This codes for CASSLEPEGRARETQYF. The rearrangement links TRBV5-4 to TRBJ2-5; tentatively, D is TRBD2 (6 bases). The CDR3 spans 17 residues. Trimming pared 0 bases from V and 4 bases from J, leaving 19 bases between. Per the germline V gene, CDR1 is SGHNT and CDR2 is YYREEE (reference sequence).

The chain couples TRBV27 to TRBJ1-2; D ambiguous. The CDR3 is 19 residues long. Germline CDR1 is MNHEY and CDR2 is SMNVEV (reference sequence). Trimming shortened V by 2 bases and J by 1 base, and 23 bases separated the two germline ends. CDR3 sequence: CASSLGIRVRRILNYGYTF. The CDR3 DNA follows: TGTGCCAGCAGTTTAGGTATTCGTGTGAGGAGGATCCTTAACTATGGCTACACCTTC.

The chain joins TRBV4-1 to TRBJ1-1, with 7 positions matching TRBD1. The CDR3 contains 16 residues. Trimming removed 4 bases from V and 4 bases from J; junction bases left unmatched: 12. Germline loops: CDR1 MGHRA, CDR2 YSYEKL. The CDR3 region is CASSRNRGGFSTEAFF. Here the CDR3 DNA reads TGCGCCAGCAGCCGCAACAGGGGAGGTTTTTCCACTGAAGCTTTCTTT.